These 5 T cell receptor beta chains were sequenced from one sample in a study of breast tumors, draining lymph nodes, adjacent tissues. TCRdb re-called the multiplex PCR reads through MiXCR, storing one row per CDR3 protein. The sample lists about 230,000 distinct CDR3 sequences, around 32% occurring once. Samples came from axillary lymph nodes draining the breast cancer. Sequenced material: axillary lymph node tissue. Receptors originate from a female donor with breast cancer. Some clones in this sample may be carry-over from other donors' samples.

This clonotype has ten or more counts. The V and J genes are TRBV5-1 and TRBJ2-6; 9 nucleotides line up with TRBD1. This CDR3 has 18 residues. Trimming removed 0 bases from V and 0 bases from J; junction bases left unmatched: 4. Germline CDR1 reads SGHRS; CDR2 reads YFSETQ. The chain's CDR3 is CASSLEGQGYSGANVLTF. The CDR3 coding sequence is TGCGCCAGCAGCTTGGAAGGACAGGGGTACTCTGGGGCCAACGTCCTGACTTTC.

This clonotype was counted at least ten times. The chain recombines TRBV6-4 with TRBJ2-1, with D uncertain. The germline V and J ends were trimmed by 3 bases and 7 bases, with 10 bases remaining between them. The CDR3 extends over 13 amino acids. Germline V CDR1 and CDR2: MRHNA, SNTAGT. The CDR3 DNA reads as TGTGCCAGCAGTGATAACTGGGGAAATGAGCAGTTCTTC. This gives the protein CASSDNWGNEQFF.

CDR3 in amino acids: CASSDGTGNQPQHF. The CDR3 region has the DNA TGTGCCAGCAGTGACGGGACAGGCAATCAGCCCCAGCATTTT. The chain links TRBV2 to TRBJ1-5; 7 positions match TRBD1. The CDR3 is 14 residues long. Germline V lookup: CDR1 SNHLY, CDR2 FYNNEI. The V and J ends lost 3 bases and 2 bases, in that order; junction bases with no gene match: 1. Drawing the rest from reference TRBV2 and TRBJ1-5, the complete variable domain is EPEVTQTPSHQVTQMGQEVILRCVPISNHLYFYWYRQILGQKVEFLVSFYNNEISEKSEIFDDQFSVERPDGSNFTLKIRSTKLEDSAMYFCASSDGTGNQPQHFGDGTRLSIL.

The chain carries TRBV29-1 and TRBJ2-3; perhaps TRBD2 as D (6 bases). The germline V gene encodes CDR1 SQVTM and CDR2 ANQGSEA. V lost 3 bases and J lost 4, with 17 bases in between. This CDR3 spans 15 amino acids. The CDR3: CSVDGTGVSADTQYF. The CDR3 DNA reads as TGCAGCGTTGATGGGACGGGAGTTAGCGCAGATACGCAGTATTTT.

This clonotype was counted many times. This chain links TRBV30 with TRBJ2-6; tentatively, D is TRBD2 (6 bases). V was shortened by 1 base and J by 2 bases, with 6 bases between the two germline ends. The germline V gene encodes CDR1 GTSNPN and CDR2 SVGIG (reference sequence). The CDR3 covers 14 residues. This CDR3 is CAWSGGAGANVLTF. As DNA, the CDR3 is TGTGCCTGGAGTGGCGGGGCTGGGGCCAACGTCCTGACTTTC.